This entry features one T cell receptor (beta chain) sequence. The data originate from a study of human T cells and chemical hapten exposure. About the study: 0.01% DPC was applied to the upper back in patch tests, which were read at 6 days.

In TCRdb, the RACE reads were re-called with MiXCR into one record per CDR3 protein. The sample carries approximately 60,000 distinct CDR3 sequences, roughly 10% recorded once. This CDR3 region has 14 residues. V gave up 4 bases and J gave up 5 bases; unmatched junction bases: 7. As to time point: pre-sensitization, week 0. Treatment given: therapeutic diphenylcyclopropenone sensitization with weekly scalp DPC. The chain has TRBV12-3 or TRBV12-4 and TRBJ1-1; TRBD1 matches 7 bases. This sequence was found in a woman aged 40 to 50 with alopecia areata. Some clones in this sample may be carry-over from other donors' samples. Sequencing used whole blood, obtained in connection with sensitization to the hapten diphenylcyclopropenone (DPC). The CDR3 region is CASSYRQGLTEAFF. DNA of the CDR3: TGTGCCAGCAGTTACAGACAGGGTTTGACTGAAGCTTTCTTT.